This T cell receptor (beta chain) was sequenced in a study of OX40 agonist ivuxolimab in advanced cancers. This CDR3 spans 16 amino acids. After removal of 6 bases from V and 4 bases from J, the junction contained 8 bases not matched to a gene. TCRdb's table, derived via immunoSEQ multiplex PCR, lists solely in-frame clones and lacks some. The sample has 45,000 to 50,000 clones, 87% seen once. The study, taken as a whole, reports: There were also nonresponders showing low normalized T-cell clonal expansion.

Comments on this clone: Its target is not known.

The receptor's source is an adult with an advanced solid tumor such as melanoma, head and neck, liver or kidney cancer. This specimen consisted of CD4+ or CD8+ T cells sorted from blood, obtained in a trial of the OX40 agonist ivuxolimab. This chain joins TRBV23-1 and TRBJ2-2; TRBD1 agrees at 10 bases. TRBV23-1 is filed as an ORF, its function uncertain. This CDR3 reads CASRKTGGHGTGELFF. DNA for the CDR3: TGCGCCAGCAGGAAGACAGGGGGCCATGGCACCGGGGAGCTGTTTTTT.